The sequence of this T cell receptor beta chain was determined in a study of identical twins. TCRdb re-called the 5' RACE reads through MiXCR, storing one row per CDR3 protein. The sample includes roughly 690,000 distinct CDR3 sequences, 21% of them seen just once. This CDR3 is 15 amino acids long. Germline CDR1 LGHDT, CDR2 YNNKEL (reference sequence). V was cut by 1 base and J by 1 base, with 10 bases left in between. This sample also appeared in a second study, on T cells expressing NK-cell markers. This second study says: What restricted sorting to alpha-beta TCR T cells in several experiments was an anti-gamma-delta TCR antibody.

The sequenced sample consisted of PBMCs. This rearrangement joins TRBV3-1 to TRBJ2-5, with D perhaps matching TRBD1 (5 bases). The TCR originated in a woman aged 18-29 years in good health. The CDR3 nucleotides read TGTGCCAGCAGCCAAGCGTCGACAGTCCAAGAGACCCAGTACTTC. Amino acid sequence: CASSQASTVQETQYF.